The rows below give T cell receptor beta chains drawn from one sample of a study of long-term antiretroviral therapy in people with HIV. Profiled with immunoSEQ multiplex PCR; TCRdb holds only in-frame clones, not every one. The table includes roughly 28,000 clones, 75% to 95% detected once. Sequenced here: unsorted PBMCs, sampled 5 to 5.5 years after starting antiretroviral therapy. The receptors were gathered from a middle-aged woman with HIV. Both conserved end residues are part of each CDR3. A D gene is named only where the DNA matches it firmly. Part of the rows lack a size; the others show once, few, many or a class for expanded clones.

size,V,J,D,DNA,CDR3
-,TRBV11-3,TRBJ1-6,-,TGTGCCAGCAGCGTTACCGTACAGGGAAATTCACCCCTCCACTTT,CASSVTVQGNSPLHF
-,TRBV15,TRBJ1-4,-,TGTGCCACCAGCAGAGGACAGATGCCAACTAATGAAAAACTGTTTTTT,CATSRGQMPTNEKLFF
-,TRBV15,TRBJ2-3,-,TGTGCCACCAGCGGTCTTGCGGGAACAGATACGCAGTATTTT,CATSGLAGTDTQYF
once,TRBV5-1,TRBJ1-1,-,TGCGCCAGCAGCCGGGACGGAACGAACACTGAAGCTTTCTTT,CASSRDGTNTEAFF
-,TRBV30,TRBJ2-4,-,TGTGCCTGGAGCCCTAGAGGGGTAGACATTCAGTACTTC,CAWSPRGVDIQYF
-,TRBV6-4,TRBJ2-2,TRBD1,TGTGCCAGCAGTTCGACAGGGGCCGCCAACACCGGGGAGCTGTTTTTT,CASSSTGAANTGELFF
-,TRBV19,TRBJ1-2,-,TGTGCCAGTGGAAGCAGGGCGGCAGGCTACACCTTC,CASGSRAAGYTF
once,TRBV25-1,TRBJ2-5,TRBD2,TGTGCCAGCAGTGAATTCGGTAGCGGGAGCTGGGAGACCCAGTACTTC,CASSEFGSGSWETQYF
-,TRBV16,TRBJ2-3,-,TGTGCCAGCAGCCAGGGGCAGGGGACCACAGATACGCAGTATTTT,CASSQGQGTTDTQYF
-,TRBV5-6,TRBJ1-1,TRBD1,TGTGCCAGCAGCTTAAGGGGGCTTAGCACTGAAGCTTTCTTT,CASSLRGLSTEAFF
once,TRBV13,TRBJ2-6,-,TGTGCCAGCAGGGACTTCTCTGGGGCCAACGTCCTGACTTTC,CASRDFSGANVLTF
-,TRBV7-2,TRBJ2-5,TRBD2,TGTGCCAGCAGCGGGGGGGGAGCGCGAAAAGAGACCCAGTACTTC,CASSGGGARKETQYF
-,TRBV14,TRBJ2-4,-,TGTGCCAGCAGCCAAGGGTTCAAGGACGCCAAAAACATTCAGTACTTC,CASSQGFKDAKNIQYF
-,TRBV7-9,TRBJ2-7,TRBD2,TGTGCCAGCAGCATGACTAGCGGGAGTTCCTACGAGCAGTACTTC,CASSMTSGSSYEQYF
-,TRBV5-1,TRBJ1-1,-,TGCGCCAGCAGCTTAGGTGGGGGCGAGGAAGCTTTCTTT,CASSLGGGEEAFF
once,TRBV10-1,TRBJ2-1,-,TGCGCCAGCAGTGAGTCCGGAAATGAGCAGTTCTTC,CASSESGNEQFF
-,TRBV11-3,TRBJ1-1,-,TGTGCCAGCAGCCCCTCGGGGCGCCGGGACACTGAAGCTTTCTTT,CASSPSGRRDTEAFF
-,TRBV5-1,TRBJ1-1,-,TGCGCCAGCAGCTCGCTTGGGCTGGAGGGGAACACTGAAGCTTTCTTT,CASSSLGLEGNTEAFF
-,TRBV5-1,TRBJ2-2,-,TGCGCCAGCAGCATAAGCCAAAGGGGCACCGGGGAGCTGTTTTTT,CASSISQRGTGELFF
-,TRBV6-5,TRBJ1-2,TRBD1,TGTGCCAGCAGACGGGACAGGGCGGCCTATGGCTACACCTTC,CASRRDRAAYGYTF
-,TRBV20-1,TRBJ1-1,-,TGCAGTGCTAGCCCAGGCGTTGAAGCTTTCTTT,CSASPGVEAFF